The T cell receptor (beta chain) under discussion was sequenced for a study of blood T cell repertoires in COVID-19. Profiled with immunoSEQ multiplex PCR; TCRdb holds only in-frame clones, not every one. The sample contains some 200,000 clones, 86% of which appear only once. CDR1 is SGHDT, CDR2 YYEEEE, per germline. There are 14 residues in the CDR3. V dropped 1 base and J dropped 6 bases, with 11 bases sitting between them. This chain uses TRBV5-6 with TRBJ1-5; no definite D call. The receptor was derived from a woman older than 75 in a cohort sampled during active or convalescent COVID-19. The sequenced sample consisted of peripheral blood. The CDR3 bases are TGTGCCAGCAGCTTGTATTACGGACTTCAGCCCCAGCATTTT. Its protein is CASSLYYGLQPQHF.